This T cell receptor (beta chain) was found in a study of blood T cell repertoires in COVID-19. Looking at the study overall: Both acute and convalescent COVID-19 samples were obtained from the United States, Italy and Spain. T cells, B-cell-depleted T cells, or PBMCs provided the cDNA or gDNA that served as material.

The protocol was immunoSEQ multiplex PCR, while the TCRdb copy is restricted to in-frame clones and leaves out a portion. The sample lists around 190,000 clones; 75% to 85% were seen once. Germline V gene sequence: CDR1 MRHNA, CDR2 SNTAGT. This CDR3 has 14 amino acids. V lost 3 bases to trimming and J lost 10 bases, with 18 bases between them. This receptor was taken from a woman between 40 and 55 years old with COVID-19, enrolled during active disease. Sequences were obtained from peripheral blood. The chain combines TRBV6-4 with TRBJ1-2, with a possible D match to TRBD1 (6 bases). CDR3 in amino acids: CASSEFSTGLDYTF. The CDR3 coding sequence is TGTGCCAGCAGTGAATTCAGTACAGGGTTAGACTACACCTTC.